This TCR beta chain was sequenced for a study of blood T cell repertoires in COVID-19. V gave up 2 bases and J gave up 1 base, with 5 bases separating them. The CDR3 runs 13 residues. Germline CDR1 reads SEHNR; CDR2 reads FQNEAQ (reference sequence). Original methodology: Scientists estimated how many nucleated cells there were by amplifying reference gene primers. The assay was immunoSEQ multiplex PCR, and TCRdb's table has in-frame clones only and misses some. V and J calls and clone size are given by that table; D and trimming were obtained from the DNA. Of over 200,000 clones in the sample, approximately 90% were seen once.

The sequenced sample was peripheral blood. This receptor was obtained from a man between 60 and 75 years old with COVID-19, enrolled during active disease. The chain has TRBV7-9 and TRBJ1-1; D remains unclear. Here the CDR3 DNA reads TGTGCCAGCAGCTTACAGGAGAACACTGAAGCTTTCTTT. This codes for CASSLQENTEAFF.